A single sample gave rise to the 14 T cell receptor beta chains below, sequenced in a study of CD8+ T cells in alopecia areata. Specified treatment: oral pan-JAK inhibitor, 5-10 mg twice daily. Investigators isolated RNA and reverse transcribed it into cDNA to act as the sequencing template. Repertoires were generated with immunoSEQ multiplex PCR, while TCRdb's copy carries only in-frame clones and drops some. The sample lists approximately 180,000 clones; roughly 60% were seen once. The starting material was CD4+ T cells sorted from blood, obtained between weeks 55 and 70, from a patient treated with tofacitinib. These receptors all come from a human donor with alopecia areata.

The CDR3 here is CASSEASKELTALSGNQPQHF. The CDR3 DNA reads TGTGCCAGCAGTGAAGCGTCAAAGGAACTTACGGCGCTTTCGGGCAATCAGCCCCAGCATTTT. The chain joins TRBV2 to TRBJ1-5; D unresolved. This CDR3 has 21 residues. V was trimmed by 0 bases and J by 2 bases, leaving 26 bases between them. The germline V gene encodes CDR1 SNHLY and CDR2 FYNNEI.

As regards this clone: The sample has other DNA sequences that encode this CDR3 too. The chain combines TRBV30 with TRBJ2-7; 7 bases line up with TRBD2. Trimming removed 3 bases from V and 3 bases from J; junction bases left unmatched: 2. The CDR3 length is 12 residues. Germline CDR1 GTSNPN, CDR2 SVGIG (reference sequence). This CDR3 is CAWSPGGYEQYF. DNA for the CDR3: TGTGCCTGGAGCCCGGGGGGCTACGAGCAGTACTTC.

The rearrangement uses TRBV30 and TRBJ2-3; D gene unclear. This CDR3 has 11 amino acids. Trimming removed 3 bases at V and 5 bases at J, with 6 bases between. Germline CDR1 and CDR2: GTSNPN and SVGIG (reference sequence). In DNA form, the CDR3 reads TGTGCCTGGAGGCGTTTAGATACGCAGTATTTT. This translates into CAWRRLDTQYF.

The V gene is TRBV30, the J gene TRBJ1-2, with D hard to call. CDR1 and CDR2 (germline): GTSNPN, SVGIG (reference sequence). V lost 3 bases, J lost 3 bases, and 8 bases lay in between. The CDR3 length is 12 residues. The CDR3 coding sequence is TGTGCCTGGAGAATGGATTACTATGGCTACACCTTC. Translated: CAWRMDYYGYTF. Full variable domain (rest looked up from reference TRBV30 and TRBJ1-2): SQTIHQWPATLVQPVGSPLSLECTVEGTSNPNLYWYRQAAGRGLQLLFYSVGIGQISSEVPQNLSASRPQDRQFILSSKKLLLSDSGFYLCAWRMDYYGYTFGSGTRLTVV.

The V gene is TRBV4-1, the J gene TRBJ2-5; D not resolved. Deletions cut 0 bases from V and 11 bases from J, with 13 bases between. This CDR3 has 13 residues. Germline CDR1 is MGHRA and CDR2 is YSYEKL. The CDR3 nucleotides read TGCGCCAGCAGCCAAGATCCGGTGGCGGTTCAGTACTTC. This gives the protein CASSQDPVAVQYF.

The rearrangement links TRBV9 to TRBJ2-4; 7 positions agree with TRBD1. V dropped 2 bases and J dropped 2; count of bases not matched to a gene: 4. Per the germline V gene, CDR1 is SGDLS and CDR2 is YYNGEE. The CDR3 is 15 residues long. DNA of the CDR3: TGTGCCAGCAGCGTTACGACAGGGCCCAAAAACATTCAGTACTTC. Its translation is CASSVTTGPKNIQYF.

The CDR3 DNA reads TGTGCCAGCAGCCAGAATCGAGGGGCGGGAGCTTTCTTT. This encodes CASSQNRGAGAFF. V and J are TRBV4-2 and TRBJ1-1; tentative D call: TRBD1 (5 bases). The CDR3 extends over 13 amino acids. Germline values: CDR1 LGHNA, CDR2 YNFKEQ. V was trimmed by 3 bases and J by 10 bases, leaving 15 bases between them.

V is TRBV9 and J is TRBJ2-3; 10 positions agree with TRBD2. Germline values: CDR1 SGDLS, CDR2 YYNGEE. V shed 3 bases and J 1 base; nucleotides not matched to a gene: 5. The CDR3 is 16 residues long. CDR3 DNA sequence: TGTGCCAGCAGCGCATTAGCGGGGGGAGGCACAGATACGCAGTATTTT. Its translation: CASSALAGGGTDTQYF.

This clone was seen a handful of times. J is TRBJ1-2 and V is TRBV30; no firm D call. This CDR3 has 13 amino acids. Germline CDR1 is GTSNPN and CDR2 is SVGIG (reference sequence). V dropped 3 bases and J dropped 3 bases, with 11 bases sitting between them. CDR3 sequence reads: CAWRGWLDYGYTF. The DNA for the CDR3 is TGTGCCTGGAGGGGGTGGCTTGACTATGGCTACACCTTC.

The chain combines TRBV11-3 with TRBJ1-1, with a possible D match to TRBD1 (6 bases). CDR1 is SGHNT, CDR2 YENEEA, per germline. CDR3 length: 13 amino acids. The V end was cut by 5 bases, the J end by 5 bases, with 12 bases between. The CDR3 region is CASSQNRETEAFF. CDR3 bases: TGTGCCAGCAGCCAGAACAGGGAAACTGAAGCTTTCTTT.

The V and J genes are TRBV30 and TRBJ2-7; 7 positions match TRBD1. The CDR3 spans 14 residues. With V trimmed by 3 bases and J by 1 base, 6 bases remained unmatched. CDR1 and CDR2 (germline): GTSNPN, SVGIG (reference sequence). CDR3 sequence (DNA): TGTGCCTGGAGATCCCCGGGACAGTCCTACGAGCAGTACTTC. Amino acids: CAWRSPGQSYEQYF.

In its sample, this clone was seen once. The chain employs TRBV13 and TRBJ2-1; TRBD2 agrees at 8 bases. The length of the CDR3 is 14 residues. Trimming took 6 bases from V and 8 from J; bases not matched to a gene: 9. CDR1 and CDR2 from the germline V gene are PRHDT and FYEKMQ (reference sequence). The CDR3 loop reads CASSVGGAIDEQFF. The CDR3 DNA sequence: TGTGCCAGCAGTGTCGGGGGGGCGATCGATGAGCAGTTCTTC.

The chain has TRBV15 and TRBJ2-7; D ambiguous. This CDR3 is built from 14 residues. V was shortened by 0 bases and J by 1 base, with 7 bases between the two germline ends. CDR1 LNHNV and CDR2 YYDKDF come from the germline V gene (reference sequence). The CDR3 protein is CATSRDQSSYEQYF. CDR3 nucleotides: TGTGCCACCAGCAGAGATCAATCTTCCTACGAGCAGTACTTC. The full variable domain, its missing parts supplied by reference TRBV15 and TRBJ2-7, is DAMVIQNPRYQVTQFGKPVTLSCSQTLNHNVMYWYQQKSSQAPKLLFHYYDKDFNNEADTPDNFQSRRPNTSFCFLDIRSPGLGDTAMYLCATSRDQSSYEQYFGPGTRLTVT.

V gene TRBV9 combines with J gene TRBJ2-5, with 8 bases matching TRBD1. The CDR3 extends over 16 amino acids. V shed 3 bases, J shed 2 bases, and the junction held 9 bases outside the gene matches. Per the germline V gene, CDR1 is SGDLS and CDR2 is YYNGEE. CDR3 loop: CASSATLRGLQETQYF. DNA of the CDR3: TGTGCCAGCAGCGCCACCCTCAGGGGGCTTCAAGAGACCCAGTACTTC.